This T cell receptor beta chain appears in the sequencing data of a study of T-cell memory formation after mild COVID-19. Study-wide context: Across donors, TCR clusters were largely donor specific.

Findings and caveats of the study: Some clones that responded were present in memory (sampled pre-infection), which suggests cross-reactive memory joined.

This CDR3 comprises 16 residues. Per the germline V gene, CDR1 is SGHTA and CDR2 is FQGNSA. Trimming removed 3 bases from V and 0 bases from J, with 11 bases in between. Details on this clonotype: Its antigen remains unidentified.

A 5'RACE reaction primed in the constant segment made cDNA libraries of TCR alpha and TCR beta, and these carried sample barcodes and UMIs. From the 5' RACE reads, TCRdb called clonotypes with MiXCR, one entry per CDR3 protein. The data show 120,000 or so distinct CDR3 sequences, over 15% seen once. This sequence was found in a man in his late teens or twenties who had mild COVID-19 (a few samples of this study predate the infection). Cell type and time point are not known. Sequencing was performed on PBMCs or a T cell subset sorted from them (not recorded which). V and J are TRBV7-2 and TRBJ1-4, with no clear D. CDR3 nucleotide sequence: TGTGCCAGCAGCTTCAGTCTCGCTTCAACTAATGAAAAACTGTTTTTT. This codes for CASSFSLASTNEKLFF.